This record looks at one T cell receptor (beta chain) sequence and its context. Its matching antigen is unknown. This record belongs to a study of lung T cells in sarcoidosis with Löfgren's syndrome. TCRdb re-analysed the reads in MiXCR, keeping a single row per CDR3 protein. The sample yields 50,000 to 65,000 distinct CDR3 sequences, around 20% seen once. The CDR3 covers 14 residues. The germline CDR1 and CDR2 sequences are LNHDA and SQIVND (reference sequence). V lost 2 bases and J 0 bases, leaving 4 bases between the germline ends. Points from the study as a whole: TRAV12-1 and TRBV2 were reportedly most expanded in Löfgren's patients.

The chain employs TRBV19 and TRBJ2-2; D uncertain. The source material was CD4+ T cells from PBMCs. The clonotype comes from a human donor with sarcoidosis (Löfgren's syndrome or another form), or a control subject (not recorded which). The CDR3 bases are TGTGCCAGTAGTATACGGGCGAACACCGGGGAGCTGTTTTTT. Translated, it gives CASSIRANTGELFF.